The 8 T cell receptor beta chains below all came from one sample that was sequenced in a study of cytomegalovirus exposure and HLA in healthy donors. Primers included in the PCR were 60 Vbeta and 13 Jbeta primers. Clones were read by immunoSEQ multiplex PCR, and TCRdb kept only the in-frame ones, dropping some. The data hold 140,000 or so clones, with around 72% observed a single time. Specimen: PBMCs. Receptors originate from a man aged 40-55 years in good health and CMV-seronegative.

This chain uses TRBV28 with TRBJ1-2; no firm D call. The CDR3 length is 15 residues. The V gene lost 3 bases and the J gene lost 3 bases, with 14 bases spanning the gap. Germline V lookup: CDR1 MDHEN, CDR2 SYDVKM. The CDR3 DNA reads TGTGCCAGCAGTTTTATTCGGGAATGGGACTATGGCTACACCTTC. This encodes CASSFIREWDYGYTF.

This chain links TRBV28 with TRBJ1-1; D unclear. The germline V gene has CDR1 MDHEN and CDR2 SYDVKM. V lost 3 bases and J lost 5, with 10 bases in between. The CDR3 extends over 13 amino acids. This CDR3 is CASSLSGVTEAFF. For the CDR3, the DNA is TGTGCCAGCAGTTTGTCCGGGGTAACTGAAGCTTTCTTT.

CDR3 sequence: CASSPNLAGGYEQFF. CDR3 in DNA: TGTGCCAGCTCACCCAATCTAGCGGGGGGTTATGAGCAGTTCTTC. This sequence joins TRBV18 and TRBJ2-1; 11 bases are a match to TRBD2. The V and J ends lost 3 bases and 8 bases, in that order; junction bases with no gene match: 6. There are 15 residues in the CDR3. Germline lookup yields CDR1 KGHSH and CDR2 LQKENI.

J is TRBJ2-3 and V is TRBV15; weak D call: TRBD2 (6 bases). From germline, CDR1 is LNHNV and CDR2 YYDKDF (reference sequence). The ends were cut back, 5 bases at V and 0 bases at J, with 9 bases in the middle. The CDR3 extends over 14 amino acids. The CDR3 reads CATSPGLSTDTQYF. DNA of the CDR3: TGTGCCACCAGCCCGGGACTCAGCACAGATACGCAGTATTTT.

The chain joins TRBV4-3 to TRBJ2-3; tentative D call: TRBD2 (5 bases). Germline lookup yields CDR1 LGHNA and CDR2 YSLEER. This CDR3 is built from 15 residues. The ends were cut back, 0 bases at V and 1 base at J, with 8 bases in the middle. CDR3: CASSQEFGGTDTQYF. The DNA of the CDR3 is TGCGCCAGCAGCCAAGAGTTCGGGGGCACAGATACGCAGTATTTT.

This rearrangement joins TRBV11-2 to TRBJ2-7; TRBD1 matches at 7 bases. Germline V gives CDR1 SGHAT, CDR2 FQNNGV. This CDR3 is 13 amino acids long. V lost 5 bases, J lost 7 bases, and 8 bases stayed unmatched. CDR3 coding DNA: TGTGCCAGCAGCCACCAGGGGGTCGGGGAGCAGTACTTC. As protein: CASSHQGVGEQYF. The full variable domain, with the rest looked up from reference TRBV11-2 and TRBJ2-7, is EAGVAQSPRYKIIEKRQSVAFWCNPISGHATLYWYQQILGQGPKLLIQFQNNGVVDDSQLPKDRFSAERLKGVDSTLKIQPAKLEDSAVYLCASSHQGVGEQYFGPGTRLTVT.

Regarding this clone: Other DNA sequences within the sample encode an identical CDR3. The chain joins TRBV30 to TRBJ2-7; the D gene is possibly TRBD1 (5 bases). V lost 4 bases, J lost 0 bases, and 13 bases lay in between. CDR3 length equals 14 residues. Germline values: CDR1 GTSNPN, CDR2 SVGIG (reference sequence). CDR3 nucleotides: TGTGCCTGGAAGAGACAGTGGAGCTCCTACGAGCAGTACTTC. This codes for CAWKRQWSSYEQYF.

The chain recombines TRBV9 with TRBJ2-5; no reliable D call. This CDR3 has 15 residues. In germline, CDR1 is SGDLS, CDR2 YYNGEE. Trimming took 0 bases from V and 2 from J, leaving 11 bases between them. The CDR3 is CASSVAPSVQETQYF. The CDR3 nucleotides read TGTGCCAGCAGCGTAGCTCCCAGCGTTCAAGAGACCCAGTACTTC.